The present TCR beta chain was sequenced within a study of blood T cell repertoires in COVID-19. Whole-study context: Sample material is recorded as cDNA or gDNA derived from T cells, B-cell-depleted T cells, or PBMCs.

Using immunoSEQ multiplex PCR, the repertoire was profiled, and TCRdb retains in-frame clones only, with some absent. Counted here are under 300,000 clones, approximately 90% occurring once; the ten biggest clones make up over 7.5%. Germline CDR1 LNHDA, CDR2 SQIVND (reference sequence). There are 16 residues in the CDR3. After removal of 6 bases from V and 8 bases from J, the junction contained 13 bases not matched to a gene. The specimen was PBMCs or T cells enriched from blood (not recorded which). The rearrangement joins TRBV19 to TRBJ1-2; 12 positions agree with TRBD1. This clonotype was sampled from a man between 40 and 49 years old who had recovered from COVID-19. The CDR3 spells CASSLGQGAPAYGYTF. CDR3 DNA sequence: TGTGCCAGTAGCTTGGGACAGGGGGCGCCGGCGTACGGCTACACCTTC. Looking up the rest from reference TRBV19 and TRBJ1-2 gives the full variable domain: DGGITQSPKYLFRKEGQNVTLSCEQNLNHDAMYWYRQDPGQGLRLIYYSQIVNDFQKGDIAEGYSVSREKKESFPLTVTSAQKNPTAFYLCASSLGQGAPAYGYTFGSGTRLTVV.